This T cell receptor beta chain is drawn from a study of T cells in Graves' hyperthyroidism and ophthalmopathy. RNA transcripts yielded amplified TCR beta CDR3 regions. A set of HTBI primers served as the primers for a first-round RT-PCR of the TCR CDR3. A single record per CDR3 protein comes from TCRdb applying MiXCR to the multiplex PCR reads. The repertoire holds fewer than 750,000 distinct CDR3 sequences, with more than 12% as singletons. Regarding this clonotype: The antigen is unknown.

The CDR3 runs to 16 residues. V trimming: 4 bases; J trimming: 3 bases; junction bases outside the gene matches: 6. CDR1 is KGHSH and CDR2 is LQKENI in the germline V gene. Disease duration was under 3 months in the ophthalmopathy patients, who also had a Clinical Activity Score of at least 3 and a NOSPECS grade of at least 4. Researchers barred patients who had uncontrolled infection, other autoimmune disease, pregnancy or lactation. PBMCs stemmed from approximately 10 ml fresh peripheral blood. Study conclusions and caveats: With a median lead of approximately 6.4 months before onset, the model predicted ophthalmopathy.

This chain joins TRBV18 and TRBJ2-2; TRBD2 matches at 9 bases. Sequencing used blood. The sequence derives from a woman aged 45-65 years with Graves' ophthalmopathy. The CDR3 DNA is TGTGCCAGCTCACTAGTAGCGGGAGTCCACACCGGGGAGCTGTTTTTT. This translates into CASSLVAGVHTGELFF. The full variable domain, in which reference TRBV18 and TRBJ2-2 provide the parts outside the CDR3, is NAGVMQNPRHLVRRRGQEARLRCSPMKGHSHVYWYRQLPEEGLKFMVYLQKENIIDESGMPKERFSAEFPKEGPSILRIQQVVRGDSAAYFCASSLVAGVHTGELFFGEGSRLTVL.